This TCR beta chain was recovered during a study of cytomegalovirus exposure and HLA in healthy donors. Whole-study results and caveats: Among TCR beta chains, those listed as cytomegalovirus-associated numbered some 170.

The V gene end was trimmed by 7 bases and the J gene end by 4 bases; junction bases not matched to a gene: 3. Germline V CDR1 and CDR2: MGHDK, SYGVNS. There are 12 residues in the CDR3. Sequencing was performed with immunoSEQ multiplex PCR; in TCRdb, only in-frame clones are kept and a portion is missing. The repertoire has some 270,000 clones, 80% to 90% of them found once; the top ten carry roughly 1%. Regarding this clone: No antigen is known for it.

The sequence was collected from a young woman in good health and CMV-seronegative. The chain uses TRBV25-1 and TRBJ2-5, with 7 bases fitting TRBD1. Sequenced: PBMCs. The CDR3 nucleotides read TGTGCCAGCAAAGACAGGGTAGAGACCCAGTACTTC. Protein product: CASKDRVETQYF.